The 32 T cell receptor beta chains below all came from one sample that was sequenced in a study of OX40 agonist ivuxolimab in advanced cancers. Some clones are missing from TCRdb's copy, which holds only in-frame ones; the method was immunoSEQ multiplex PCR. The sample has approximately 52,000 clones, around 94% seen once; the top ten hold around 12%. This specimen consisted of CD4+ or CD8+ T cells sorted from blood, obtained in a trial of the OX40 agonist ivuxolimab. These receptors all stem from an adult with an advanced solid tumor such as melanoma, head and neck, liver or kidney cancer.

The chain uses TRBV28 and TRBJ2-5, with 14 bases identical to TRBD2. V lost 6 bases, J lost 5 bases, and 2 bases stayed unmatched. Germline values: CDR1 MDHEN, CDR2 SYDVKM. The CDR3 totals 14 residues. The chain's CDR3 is CASRGLAGVETQYF. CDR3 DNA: TGTGCCAGCAGGGGACTAGCGGGAGTTGAGACCCAGTACTTC.

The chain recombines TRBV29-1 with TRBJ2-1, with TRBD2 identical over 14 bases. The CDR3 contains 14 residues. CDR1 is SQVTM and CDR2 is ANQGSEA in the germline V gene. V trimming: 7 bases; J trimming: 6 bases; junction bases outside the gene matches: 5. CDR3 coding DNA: TGCAGCGCCGAAGGGACTAGCGGGAGCAATGAGCAGTTCTTC. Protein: CSAEGTSGSNEQFF.

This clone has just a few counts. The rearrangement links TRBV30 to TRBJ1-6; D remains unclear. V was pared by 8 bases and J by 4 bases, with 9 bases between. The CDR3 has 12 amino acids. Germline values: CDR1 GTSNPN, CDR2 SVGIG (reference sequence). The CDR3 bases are TGTGCCGGGCGTTGGTATAATTCACCCCTCCACTTT. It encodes CAGRWYNSPLHF.

Here the CDR3 reads CASSAPGLAGGGYNEQFF. CDR3 nucleotide sequence: TGTGCCAGCAGCGCACCGGGACTAGCGGGAGGGGGCTACAATGAGCAGTTCTTC. The chain uses TRBV9 and TRBJ2-1, with 16 bases identical to TRBD2. This CDR3 is 18 amino acids long. The germline V gene has CDR1 SGDLS and CDR2 YYNGEE. J was trimmed by 3 bases and V by 3 bases; bases with no gene match: 6.

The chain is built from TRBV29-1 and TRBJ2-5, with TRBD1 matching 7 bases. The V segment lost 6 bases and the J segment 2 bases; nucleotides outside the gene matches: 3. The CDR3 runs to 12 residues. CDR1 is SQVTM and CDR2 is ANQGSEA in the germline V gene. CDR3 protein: CSVGTDQETQYF. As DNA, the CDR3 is TGCAGCGTCGGGACAGATCAAGAGACCCAGTACTTC.

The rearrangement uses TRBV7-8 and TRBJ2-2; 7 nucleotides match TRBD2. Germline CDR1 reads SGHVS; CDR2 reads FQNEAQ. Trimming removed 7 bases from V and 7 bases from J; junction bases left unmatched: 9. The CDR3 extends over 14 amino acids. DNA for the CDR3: TGTGCCAGCACCCTTAACGCGGGAGTCGGGGAGCTGTTTTTT. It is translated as CASTLNAGVGELFF.

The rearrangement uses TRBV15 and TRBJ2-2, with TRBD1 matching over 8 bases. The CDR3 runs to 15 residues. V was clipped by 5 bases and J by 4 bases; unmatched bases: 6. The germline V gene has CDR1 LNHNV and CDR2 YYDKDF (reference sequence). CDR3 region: CATSDRGGGTGELFF. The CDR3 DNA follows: TGTGCCACCAGCGACAGGGGTGGGGGCACCGGGGAGCTGTTTTTT.

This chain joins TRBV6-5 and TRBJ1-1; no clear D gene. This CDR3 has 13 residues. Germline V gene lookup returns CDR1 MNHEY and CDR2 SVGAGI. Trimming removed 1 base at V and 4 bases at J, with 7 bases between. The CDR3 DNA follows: TGTGCCAGCAGTTACTTCGTCGCCACTGAAGCTTTCTTT. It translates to CASSYFVATEAFF.

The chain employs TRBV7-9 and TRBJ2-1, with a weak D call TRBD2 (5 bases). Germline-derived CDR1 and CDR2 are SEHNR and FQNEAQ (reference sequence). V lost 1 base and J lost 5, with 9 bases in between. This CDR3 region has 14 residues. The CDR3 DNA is TGTGCCAGCAGCTTAGGTGACTATCACAATGAGCAGTTCTTC. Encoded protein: CASSLGDYHNEQFF.

The CDR3, as DNA: TGTGCCAGCAGTTTGGAGACCGGGACGGACGCCTTGGTGCAGTACTTC. It translates to CASSLETGTDALVQYF. The V gene is TRBV28, the J gene TRBJ2-7; D possibly uses TRBD1 or TRBD2 (5 bases each). The V end lost 3 bases, the J end lost 9 bases, and 24 bases lay between the germline ends. This CDR3 is built from 16 residues. Germline-derived CDR1 and CDR2 are MDHEN and SYDVKM. Looking up the rest from reference TRBV28 and TRBJ2-7 gives the full variable domain: DVKVTQSSRYLVKRTGEKVFLECVQDMDHENMFWYRQDPGLGLRLIYFSYDVKMKEKGDIPEGYSVSREKKERFSLILESASTNQTSMYLCASSLETGTDALVQYFGPGTRLTVT.

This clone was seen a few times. Here the CDR3 DNA reads TGTGCCAGCAGTTTCGGGACTAGCGGGAAAAATGAGCAGTTCTTC. Its translation is CASSFGTSGKNEQFF. J is TRBJ2-1 and V is TRBV27; 13 bases fit TRBD2. The germline V gene encodes CDR1 MNHEY and CDR2 SMNVEV (reference sequence). The ends lost 3 bases at V and 7 bases at J; junction bases unmatched: 3. The CDR3 spans 15 residues.

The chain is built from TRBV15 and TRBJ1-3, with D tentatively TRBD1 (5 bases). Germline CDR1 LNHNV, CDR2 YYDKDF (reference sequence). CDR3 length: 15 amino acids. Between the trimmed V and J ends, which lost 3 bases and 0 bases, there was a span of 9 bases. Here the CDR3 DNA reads TGTGCCACCAGCAGCAGGGCCGGCTCTGGAAACACCATATATTTT. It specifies CATSSRAGSGNTIYF.

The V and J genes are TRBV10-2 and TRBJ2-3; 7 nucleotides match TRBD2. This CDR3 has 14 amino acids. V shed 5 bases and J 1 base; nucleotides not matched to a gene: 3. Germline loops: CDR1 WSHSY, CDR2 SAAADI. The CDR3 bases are TGCGCCAGCAGTCCAGCGGGACGCACAGATACGCAGTATTTT. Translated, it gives CASSPAGRTDTQYF.

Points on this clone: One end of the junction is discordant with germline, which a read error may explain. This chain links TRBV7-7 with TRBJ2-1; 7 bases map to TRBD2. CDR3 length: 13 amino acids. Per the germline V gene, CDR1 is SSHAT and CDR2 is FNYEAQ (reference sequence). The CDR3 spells CASSLAGHNEQFF. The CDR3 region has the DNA TGTGCTAGCAGCTTAGCGGGCCACAATGAGCAGTTCTTC. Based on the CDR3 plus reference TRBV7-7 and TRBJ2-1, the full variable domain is GAGVSQSPRYKVTKRGQDVTLRCDPISSHATLYWYQQALGQGPEFLTYFNYEAQPDKSGLPSDRFSAERPEGSISTLTIQRTEQRDSAMYRCASSLAGHNEQFFGPGTRLTVL.

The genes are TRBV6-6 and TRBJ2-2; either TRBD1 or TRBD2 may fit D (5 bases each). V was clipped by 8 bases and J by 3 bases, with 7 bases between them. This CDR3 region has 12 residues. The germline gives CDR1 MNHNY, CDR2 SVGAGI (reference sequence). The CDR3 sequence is CASLGDTGELFF. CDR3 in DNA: TGTGCCAGCCTGGGGGACACCGGGGAGCTGTTTTTT.

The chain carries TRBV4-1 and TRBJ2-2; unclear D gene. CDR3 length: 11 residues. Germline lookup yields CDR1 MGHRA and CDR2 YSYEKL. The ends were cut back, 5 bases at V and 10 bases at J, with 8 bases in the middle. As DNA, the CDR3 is TGCGCCAGCAGCTTGAACCAGGAGCTGTTTTTT. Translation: CASSLNQELFF.

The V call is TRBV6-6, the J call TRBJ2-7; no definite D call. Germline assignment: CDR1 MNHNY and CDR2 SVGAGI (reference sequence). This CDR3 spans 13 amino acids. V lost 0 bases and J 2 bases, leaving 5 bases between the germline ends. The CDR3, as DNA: TGTGCCAGCAGTTACTCTCCACCCTACGAGCAGTACTTC. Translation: CASSYSPPYEQYF.

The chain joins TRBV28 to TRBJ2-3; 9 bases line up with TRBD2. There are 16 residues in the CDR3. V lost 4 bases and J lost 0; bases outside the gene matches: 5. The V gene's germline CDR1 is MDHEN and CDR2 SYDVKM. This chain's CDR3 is CASSSIAGESTDTQYF. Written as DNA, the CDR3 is TGTGCCAGCAGTTCCATAGCGGGGGAAAGCACAGATACGCAGTATTTT.

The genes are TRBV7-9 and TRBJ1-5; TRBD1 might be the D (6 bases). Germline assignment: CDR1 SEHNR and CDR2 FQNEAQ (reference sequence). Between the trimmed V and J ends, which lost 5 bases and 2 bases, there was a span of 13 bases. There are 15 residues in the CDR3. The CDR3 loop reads CASSAAGEGNQPQHF. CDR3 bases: TGTGCCAGCAGCGCCGCAGGGGAGGGCAATCAGCCCCAGCATTTT.

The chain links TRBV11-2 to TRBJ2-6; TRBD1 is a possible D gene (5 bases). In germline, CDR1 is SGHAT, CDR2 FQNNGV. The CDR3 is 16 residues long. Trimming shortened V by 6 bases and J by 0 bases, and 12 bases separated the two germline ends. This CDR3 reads CASSDRQTSGANVLTF. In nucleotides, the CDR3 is TGTGCCAGCAGTGATCGACAGACCTCTGGGGCCAACGTCCTGACTTTC.

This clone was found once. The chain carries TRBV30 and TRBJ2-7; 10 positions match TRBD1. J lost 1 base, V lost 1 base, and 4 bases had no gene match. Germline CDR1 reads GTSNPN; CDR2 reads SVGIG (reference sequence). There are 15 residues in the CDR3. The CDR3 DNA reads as TGTGCCTGGAGTGGGGACAGGGGTCTTTCCTACGAGCAGTACTTC. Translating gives CAWSGDRGLSYEQYF.

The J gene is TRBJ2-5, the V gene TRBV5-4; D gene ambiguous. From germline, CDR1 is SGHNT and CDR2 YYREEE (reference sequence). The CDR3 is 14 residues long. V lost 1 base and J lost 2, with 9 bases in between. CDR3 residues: CASSLWQVQETQYF. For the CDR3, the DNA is TGTGCCAGCAGCTTGTGGCAGGTTCAAGAGACCCAGTACTTC.

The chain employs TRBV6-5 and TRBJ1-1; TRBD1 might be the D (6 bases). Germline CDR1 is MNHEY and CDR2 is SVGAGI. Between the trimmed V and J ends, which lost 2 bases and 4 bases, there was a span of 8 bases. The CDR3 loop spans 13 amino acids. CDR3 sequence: CASSYGGLTEAFF. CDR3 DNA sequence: TGTGCCAGCAGTTACGGGGGCCTCACTGAAGCTTTCTTT.

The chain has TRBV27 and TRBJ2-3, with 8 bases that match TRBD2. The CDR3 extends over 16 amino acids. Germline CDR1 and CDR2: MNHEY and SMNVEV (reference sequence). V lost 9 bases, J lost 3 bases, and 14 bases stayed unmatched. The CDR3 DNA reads TGTGCCAGTTCGGCCGCGCCGGGACTAGAAACAGATACGCAGTATTTT. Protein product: CASSAAPGLETDTQYF.

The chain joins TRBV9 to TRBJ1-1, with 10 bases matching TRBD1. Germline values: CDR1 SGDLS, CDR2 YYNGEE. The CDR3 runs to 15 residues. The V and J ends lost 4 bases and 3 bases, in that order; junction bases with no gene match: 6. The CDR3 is CASSQTGGADTEAFF. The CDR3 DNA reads TGTGCCAGCAGCCAGACAGGGGGCGCAGACACTGAAGCTTTCTTT.

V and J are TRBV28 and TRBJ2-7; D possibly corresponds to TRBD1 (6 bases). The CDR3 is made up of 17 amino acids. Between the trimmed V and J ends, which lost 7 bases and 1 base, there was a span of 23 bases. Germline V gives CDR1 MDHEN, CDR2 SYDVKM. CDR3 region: CASIRRAKIGQSYEQYF. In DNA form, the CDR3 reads TGTGCCAGCATTAGGCGGGCCAAAATAGGACAGTCCTACGAGCAGTACTTC.

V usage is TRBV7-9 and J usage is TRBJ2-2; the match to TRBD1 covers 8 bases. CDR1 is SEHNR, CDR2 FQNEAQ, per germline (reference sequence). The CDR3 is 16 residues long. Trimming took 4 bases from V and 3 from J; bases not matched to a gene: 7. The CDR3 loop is CASSSNRGLDTGELFF. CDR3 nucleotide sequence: TGTGCCAGCAGCTCAAACAGGGGGTTGGACACCGGGGAGCTGTTTTTT.

The CDR3 DNA is TGTGCCAGCAGCTTGGCGTCCGAGCAGTACTTC. This gives the protein CASSLASEQYF. The chain carries TRBV5-4 and TRBJ2-7, with unresolved D. The germline CDR1 and CDR2 sequences are SGHNT and YYREEE (reference sequence). V was clipped by 0 bases and J by 6 bases, with 4 bases between them. The CDR3 length is 11 residues.

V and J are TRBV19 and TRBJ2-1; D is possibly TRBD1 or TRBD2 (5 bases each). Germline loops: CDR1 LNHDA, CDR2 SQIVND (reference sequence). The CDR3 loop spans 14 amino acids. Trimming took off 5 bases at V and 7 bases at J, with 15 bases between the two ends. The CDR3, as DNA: TGTGCCAGTAGTCCCGGGGACGTGGTAAATGAGCAGTTCTTC. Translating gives CASSPGDVVNEQFF.

CDR3 protein: CASRSQGSGANVLTF. The CDR3 DNA follows: TGTGCCAGCAGATCACAGGGATCTGGGGCCAACGTCCTGACTTTC. The V gene is TRBV7-9, the J gene TRBJ2-6; D perhaps matches TRBD1 (6 bases). The germline CDR1 and CDR2 sequences are SEHNR and FQNEAQ (reference sequence). The CDR3 totals 15 residues. The V end was cut by 6 bases, the J end by 1 base, with 10 bases between.

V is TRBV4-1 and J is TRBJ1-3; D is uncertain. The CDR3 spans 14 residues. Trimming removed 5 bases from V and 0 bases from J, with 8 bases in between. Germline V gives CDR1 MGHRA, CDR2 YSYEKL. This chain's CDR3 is CASSSAPSGNTIYF. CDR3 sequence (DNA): TGCGCCAGCAGCTCCGCCCCCTCTGGAAACACCATATATTTT.

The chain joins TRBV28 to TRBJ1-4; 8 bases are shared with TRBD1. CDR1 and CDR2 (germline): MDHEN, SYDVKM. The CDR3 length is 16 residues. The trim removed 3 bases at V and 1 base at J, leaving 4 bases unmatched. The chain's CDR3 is CASSLPTGGTNEKLFF. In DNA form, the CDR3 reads TGTGCCAGCAGTTTGCCCACAGGGGGAACTAATGAAAAACTGTTTTTT.